This T cell receptor beta chain was captured in a study of cytomegalovirus exposure and HLA in healthy donors (dated 2017 in TCRdb). Describing the broader study: In an earlier analysis of approximately 500 of the donors, less than 350 Gb of sequence data and 117 million unique TCR beta sequences from about 179 million T cells were reported. Both class I and class II loci were covered by HLA typing, at four-digit resolution. The genetic ancestry cluster associated with self-reported Caucasian donors included roughly four fifths of the approximately 410 genotyped donors. Every repertoire in the discovery cohort had been generated on one and the same sequencing platform. Four to six DR-DQ haplotypes were handled as single units for association and clustering, since linkage in the cohort was strong. To predict cytomegalovirus infection status, the study brought together high-throughput TCR immunosequencing, statistical association of individual TCRs with disease status, and machine learning. Donor age, sex, ethnicity and CMV serostatus were compiled alongside the repertoire data. Besides the first cohort of around 670 subjects, a separate validation cohort made up of 120 different subjects was used. In a later genetic analysis, genome-wide SNP genotypes for about three fifths of the roughly 670 donors were used, and that subset was treated as a discovery cohort. An early release covering roughly 600 HLA-typed donors comprised about 310 gigabases of sequencing data and approximately 85 million unique TCR sequences. The T cell repertoires of some 700 subjects were profiled by immunosequencing and related to cytomegalovirus serostatus. Rather than drawing on any new phenotypic data, the later analysis identified candidate immune exposures from TCR beta sequences and the way those sequences occurred across donors. The study was designed to test whether signatures of past pathogen exposure could be identified by cataloging public T cell receptors. An earlier analysis of around 580 of the donors used high-throughput TCR beta sequencing to judge whether each TCR beta V gene segment behaved as functional or pseudogenic. Among about 400 genotyped donors of the cohort, an average of approximately 200,000 unique TCR beta nucleotide sequences was sequenced per donor, of which about 18% were non-productive. Typing coverage differed by locus: A, B, C, DRB1 and DQB1 were typed in roughly 620-640 donors, DQA1 in about 560, DPA1 in some 610, and DPB1 in around 440. A later analysis re-examined previously published TCR beta repertoires from 600 to 700 donors and added high-resolution HLA genotyping to investigate patterns of TCR occurrence. What the research found in general, with its limitations: Because counts were too low, around 18 rarely observed V segments, including chromosome 9 orphons, were left out of the earlier analysis of over 550 of the donors. HLA typing was unavailable for some donors at each locus, so association tests used only the typed subset. The sequencing pipeline was judged likely to have produced a cluster of highly shared sequence variants as a technical artifact. Roughly uniform sequencing depth across donors was assumed in presence/absence analyses, although this assumption may not hold. Strong co-occurrence of HLA alleles, especially DR and DQ, made assigning TCR associations to individual alleles difficult. Across donors, most TCR sequences were observed very rarely, whereas some public TCRs were present in many individuals. Immune exposure information for the cohort was limited to CMV serostatus. It was suggested by the authors that the approach could potentially be generalized to other disease states and immunological phenotypes. Correlated functional status among segregating V segments might be attributable to linkage disequilibrium, but an unknown experimental factor could not be ruled out. The classifier was reported to diagnose cytomegalovirus status with high specificity and sensitivity in both the original and validation cohorts. Because the 87-base-pair reads could not distinguish some IMGT-functional V segments, including TRBV6-2 and TRBV6-3, those segments were excluded. A later analysis found that HLA-associated TCR beta chains were more clonally expanded and had lower generation probabilities than equally common non-associated chains. The study listed 150 to 200 TCR beta chains as associated with cytomegalovirus. In a later analysis, the rate of TCR association differed among HLA loci, with DRB1 alleles having the most associated TCRs and HLA-C alleles having the fewest. Broadly in line with IMGT annotations, most TCR beta V segments showed up in productive rearrangements about 87% or about 30% of the time in an earlier analysis of 450 to 600 of the donors. A later analysis found that most CMV-associated TCR beta chains appeared HLA-restricted, with HLA associations seemingly driven largely by CMV exposure. This cohort had only TCR beta chains sequenced, and the lack of alpha or paired-chain data limited which features could be detected. A further reported finding was that TCR beta sequences accurately predicted the HLA-A and HLA-B alleles for most subjects in the first cohort. In a later analysis, 16,951 TCR beta sequences were associated with specific HLA alleles at a false discovery rate of 0.05. A later analysis reported that several top co-occurrence clusters appeared linked to parvovirus B19, influenza, CMV and Epstein-Barr virus. A later genetic analysis reported fewer N-insertions in productive TCRs among donors in an Asian-associated ancestry cluster than the roughly 700-donor mean. A later genetic analysis associated a missense DCLRE1C variant with V-gene and J-gene trimming of TCR beta chains, and an independent cohort replicated the association. In vitro tests confirmed that three of the cytomegalovirus-associated TCR beta chains recognize cytomegalovirus antigens.

CDR1 and CDR2 were assigned from the germline V gene (reference sequence) as SGHNT and YYREEE. V trim: 2 bases; J trim: 5 bases; unmatched bases: 3. The CDR3, from cysteine to phenylalanine, totals 14 residues. Of the read, only the CDR3 DNA is kept; its 42 bases are in frame from base 1. The cohort was made up of approximately 700 healthy bone marrow donors. At the time of sampling, every cohort member was nominally healthy, though immune exposures that went unrecorded were likely present. The donor was CMV seronegative and belonged to the group of 352 seronegative cohort members. A peripheral blood sample was collected from each donor, and TCR beta sequencing was performed on peripheral blood mononuclear cells. The Qiagen DNeasy Blood Extraction Kit was used to extract genomic DNA from the blood cell samples. Receptor amplification or capture employed the immunoSEQ multiplex PCR assay. A mixture of 60 forward primers for TCR Vbeta segments and 13 reverse primers for TCR Jbeta segments was used in the multiplex PCR. The CDR3 region of rearranged TCR beta genes was amplified from genomic DNA by a multiplex PCR assay. Amplified TCR beta libraries were sequenced as 87-base-pair reads on the Illumina HiSeq System. The authors' analysis ran thus. A later analysis tallied around 82 million unique TCR beta chains across the 666 repertoires, and around 10 million of those chains were shared by two or more donors. A nearest-neighbor algorithm error-corrected the raw reads and collapsed the reads into unique sequences, merging closely related sequences to remove PCR and sequencing errors. To assign V, D and J gene segments, CDR3 sequences were aligned to IMGT reference sequences. For a sequence to be retained, at least a six-nucleotide match to both a V gene segment and a J gene segment was required. A rearrangement was called productive if the CDR3 had no stop codons and remained in frame with V and J, and every other rearrangement was called non-productive. Following IMGT convention, CDR3 was defined as the stretch from the second conserved V-encoded cysteine to the conserved J-encoded phenylalanine. Sequences without an unambiguous match to a single V gene segment were excluded from the earlier analysis of about 640 of the donors. An earlier analysis of a few hundred of the donors called V segments functional above 56.7% productive rearrangements and segregating when the between-donor standard deviation exceeded 5%. A statistical classification framework was built to diagnose cytomegalovirus status from the catalog of TCR beta chain sequences. In a later analysis, TCR nucleotide sequences were compared against IMGT/GENE-DB human TR gene sequences so that V and J genes could be assigned. Using the TCRdist pipeline, a later analysis assigned CDR3 sequences along with most-parsimonious VDJ recombination scenarios. In a later analysis, each TCR beta chain was defined by its CDR3 amino acid sequence together with its V-gene family, and reads lacking a unique V-gene family were excluded. As a way to deal with suspected cross-contamination and a sequencing artifact, a later analysis dropped 450 to 700 nucleotide sequences that were highly shared and had low generation probability. For each public chain, a later analysis derived a clonal expansion index from normalized ranks of inferred template counts within each repertoire. A later analysis computed generation probabilities with a VDJ recombination model fitted to out-of-frame rearrangements, and checked the results against IGoR. In a later analysis, hypergeometric tests were used to score TCR-TCR, TCR-HLA and TCR-CMV co-occurrence, with a repertoire-size bias correction applied to TCR pairs. A later analysis estimated false discovery rates by permuting HLA or CMV assignments 20 times. In a later analysis, co-occurring TCRs were grouped with DBSCAN, and TCRdist sequence similarity was added when clustering was performed within HLA-allele-positive subsets. For co-occurrence clustering, repertoires with fewer than 30,000 or more than 120,000 public chains were excluded, along with several repertoires with anomalous nucleotide sharing. In TCRdb, the immuneACCESS table is reduced to in-frame sequences with V and J assigned. These tables do not hold every clone; where another copy was compared, an unresolved V gene accounts for under half, and the others remain unexplained. Clone size and the V and J calls come from that table; the DNA yielded D and trimming. The sample table shows some 150,000 clones, and roughly 70% are seen once. In total, the top ten clones hold around 7% of the sample.

Comment on this clone: The antigen it binds to is not known. Base quality data are lacking; no much larger clone is found one base away.

The receptor chain draws on TRBV5-4 and TRBJ2-2; 7 middle bases align to TRBD2. This receptor was taken from a young man in good health and CMV-seronegative. Sequencing input: PBMCs. For the CDR3, the sequence is CASSFGGGTGELFF. The DNA reads as follows: TGTGCCAGCAGCTTTGGGGGGGGAACCGGGGAGCTGTTTTTT. Supplemented by the reference TRBV5-4 and TRBJ2-2 proteins around the CDR3, the complete variable domain is ETGVTQSPTHLIKTRGQQVTLRCSSQSGHNTVSWYQQALGQGPQFIFQYYREEENGRGNFPPRFSGLQFPNYSSELNVNALELDDSALYLCASSFGGGTGELFFGEGSRLTVL.